The 10 T cell receptor beta chains in this list originate from one sample, sequenced in a study of blood T cell repertoires in COVID-19. The protocol was immunoSEQ multiplex PCR, while the TCRdb copy is restricted to in-frame clones and leaves out a portion. The sample lists fewer than 350,000 clones, approximately 86% occurring once. Sequenced sample: peripheral blood. The receptors were sampled from a woman aged 25-40 years who had recovered from COVID-19.

The chain recombines TRBV19 with TRBJ1-1; 9 bases align to TRBD1. CDR1 and CDR2 (germline): LNHDA, SQIVND (reference sequence). This CDR3 contains 13 residues. V dropped 5 bases and J dropped 3; count of bases not matched to a gene: 1. This CDR3 is CASSYRGHTEAFF. CDR3 in DNA: TGTGCCAGTAGTTACAGGGGGCACACTGAAGCTTTCTTT.

The chain joins TRBV24-1 to TRBJ2-1, with TRBD1 matching over 8 bases. Per germline, CDR1 KGHDR and CDR2 SFDVKD. V lost 3 bases, J lost 5 bases, and 11 bases stayed unmatched. The CDR3 has 17 amino acids. CDR3 residues: CATSDLAAGGGNNEQFF. The CDR3 nucleotides read TGTGCCACCAGTGATCTCGCGGCAGGGGGCGGCAACAATGAGCAGTTCTTC.

This clone was detected ten times or more. The chain is built from TRBV7-9 and TRBJ2-1; TRBD2 aligns across 7 bases. CDR1 and CDR2 from the germline V gene are SEHNR and FQNEAQ (reference sequence). The CDR3 extends over 15 amino acids. Trimming removed 0 bases from V and 4 bases from J; junction bases left unmatched: 3. DNA of the CDR3: TGTGCCAGCAGCTTAGCCGGACTAGGGTACAATGAGCAGTTCTTC. Translation: CASSLAGLGYNEQFF.

The gene calls are TRBV5-1 and TRBJ1-2, with D unresolved. This CDR3 is 13 amino acids long. Germline values: CDR1 SGHRS, CDR2 YFSETQ. The V end lost 9 bases, the J end lost 5 bases, and 17 bases lay between the germline ends. The CDR3 nucleotides read TGCGCCACCTCTTTGGAGGGCCCGTATGGCTACACCTTC. Protein product: CATSLEGPYGYTF.

The chain carries TRBV5-1 and TRBJ2-7; 8 bases line up with TRBD1. The V and J ends lost 1 base and 3 bases, in that order; junction bases with no gene match: 6. Germline CDR1 reads SGHRS; CDR2 reads YFSETQ. This CDR3 has 15 amino acids. CDR3 bases: TGCGCCAGCAGCTTGTGGGGACAGGAATACTACGAGCAGTACTTC. It translates to CASSLWGQEYYEQYF.

The J gene is TRBJ1-1, the V gene TRBV29-1; maybe TRBD1 (5 bases). The CDR3 is made up of 13 amino acids. V shed 5 bases and J shed 0 bases, with 10 bases lying between them. Germline loops: CDR1 SQVTM, CDR2 ANQGSEA. Here the CDR3 reads CSVSGHLNTEAFF. The CDR3, as DNA: TGCAGCGTTAGTGGACACTTGAACACTGAAGCTTTCTTT.

The J gene is TRBJ2-5, the V gene TRBV6-2 or TRBV6-3, with a possible D match to TRBD2 (5 bases). Germline lookup yields CDR1 MNHEY and CDR2 SVGEGT. The ends were cut back, 4 bases at V and 2 bases at J, with 14 bases in the middle. This CDR3 has 15 amino acids. CDR3 DNA sequence: TGTGCCAGCAGTTTCGAGGGCGGGTCACAAGAGACCCAGTACTTC. Protein: CASSFEGGSQETQYF.

For the CDR3, the DNA is TGTGCCAGCAGCCAAGAGATAGCGGGACTGGCCTACAATGAGCAGTTCTTC. It encodes CASSQEIAGLAYNEQFF. The J gene is TRBJ2-1, the V gene TRBV3-1 (or the pseudogene TRBV3-2); 8 nucleotides line up with TRBD2. The CDR3 is 17 amino acids. The germline CDR1 and CDR2 sequences are LGHDT and YNNKEL (reference sequence). With V trimmed by 0 bases and J by 2 bases, 6 bases remained unmatched.

This clone has just one count. The chain links TRBV19 to TRBJ2-4; 12 bases fit TRBD2. V shed 7 bases and J 1 base; nucleotides not matched to a gene: 14. Germline V gives CDR1 LNHDA, CDR2 SQIVND (reference sequence). The CDR3 spans 19 residues. CDR3 loop: CASKPTSGRVSRAKNIQYF. CDR3 in DNA: TGTGCCAGTAAACCGACTAGCGGGAGAGTAAGCCGTGCCAAAAACATTCAGTACTTC. Looking up the rest from reference TRBV19 and TRBJ2-4 gives the full variable domain: DGGITQSPKYLFRKEGQNVTLSCEQNLNHDAMYWYRQDPGQGLRLIYYSQIVNDFQKGDIAEGYSVSREKKESFPLTVTSAQKNPTAFYLCASKPTSGRVSRAKNIQYFGAGTRLSVL.

The V gene is TRBV4-2, the J gene TRBJ2-3; possibly TRBD2 for D (7 bases). Germline V gene sequence: CDR1 LGHNA, CDR2 YNFKEQ. The ends were cut back, 1 base at V and 4 bases at J, with 9 bases in the middle. The length of the CDR3 is 14 residues. CDR3 DNA: TGTGCCAGCAGCCAAGGGGGGGGCCCAGATACGCAGTATTTT. It specifies CASSQGGGPDTQYF.